This T cell receptor (beta chain) was captured by sequencing in a study of blood T cell repertoires in COVID-19. Here immunoSEQ multiplex PCR was the method, and the copy in TCRdb shows in-frame clones only, minus some. The sample lists about 38,000 clones; just under 75% were seen once. This TCR derives from a man between 70 and 80 years old with COVID-19, enrolled during active disease. The specimen sequenced was peripheral blood.

The CDR3 loop is CASSLPGQNTGELFF. CDR3 DNA sequence: TGTGCCAGCAGCTTACCGGGACAGAACACCGGGGAGCTGTTTTTT. The genes are TRBV5-6 and TRBJ2-2; a possible D gene is TRBD1 (6 bases). V lost 2 bases, J lost 1 base, and 9 bases lay in between. This CDR3 contains 15 residues. Germline V gene lookup returns CDR1 SGHDT and CDR2 YYEEEE.